Listed here are 20 T cell receptor beta chains from one sample, sequenced in a study of blood T cell repertoires in COVID-19. The repertoire was sequenced with immunoSEQ multiplex PCR; TCRdb's copy has only in-frame clones and lacks some. Here the sample spans a few hundred thousand clones, around 81% being singletons. The sequencing input was peripheral blood. Source of these receptors: a woman aged 50 to 65 with active or convalescent COVID-19.

The chain employs TRBV18 and TRBJ1-1, with D possibly being TRBD1 (6 bases). Trimming shortened V by 5 bases and J by 3 bases, and 16 bases separated the two germline ends. The CDR3 spans 15 residues. Per germline, CDR1 KGHSH and CDR2 LQKENI. The chain's CDR3 is CASSAGGGRYTEAFF. The CDR3 nucleotides are TGTGCCAGCTCAGCTGGGGGGGGCCGGTACACTGAAGCTTTCTTT.

The chain uses TRBV2 and TRBJ2-7; D is undetermined. V dropped 6 bases and J dropped 3 bases, with 12 bases sitting between them. Per germline, CDR1 SNHLY and CDR2 FYNNEI. The CDR3 is 13 amino acids. The CDR3, as DNA: TGTGCCAGCAGAGAGACGGAGAACTACGAGCAGTACTTC. Amino acids: CASRETENYEQYF.

The chain links TRBV5-1 to TRBJ1-3; TRBD1 is a possible D gene (6 bases). This CDR3 has 16 amino acids. V was trimmed by 0 bases and J by 4 bases, leaving 14 bases between them. Per germline, CDR1 SGHRS and CDR2 YFSETQ. The CDR3 spells CASSLDGGRDGNTIYF. In nucleotides, the CDR3 is TGCGCCAGCAGCTTGGATGGGGGCAGGGACGGAAACACCATATATTTT.

The rearrangement links TRBV4-2 to TRBJ1-1; TRBD1 agrees at 7 bases. Per the germline V gene, CDR1 is LGHNA and CDR2 is YNFKEQ. After removal of 1 base from V and 4 bases from J, the junction contained 6 bases not matched to a gene. The CDR3 loop spans 15 amino acids. Here the CDR3 DNA reads TGTGCCAGCAGCCAAGCTGGACAGGTGGGCACTGAAGCTTTCTTT. This encodes CASSQAGQVGTEAFF.

V is TRBV15 and J is TRBJ1-5; D is perhaps TRBD1 (5 bases). Germline CDR1 reads LNHNV; CDR2 reads YYDKDF (reference sequence). V was cut by 1 base and J by 3 bases, with 10 bases left in between. The CDR3 runs to 15 residues. In DNA, the CDR3 is TGTGCCACCAGCAGAGGTCCAGGGCACAATCAGCCCCAGCATTTT. Translating gives CATSRGPGHNQPQHF.

The DNA for the CDR3 is TGTGCCAGCACCACCCGGGGCAGGACAGATGGCTACACCTTC. Protein sequence: CASTTRGRTDGYTF. V gene TRBV7-9 combines with J gene TRBJ1-2, with D tentatively TRBD1 (6 bases). In germline, CDR1 is SEHNR, CDR2 FQNEAQ (reference sequence). The CDR3 has 14 amino acids. V was cut by 7 bases and J by 6 bases, with 18 bases left in between.

The rearrangement links TRBV27 to TRBJ1-3; TRBD1 is a possible D gene (5 bases). V was pared by 3 bases and J by 0 bases, with 15 bases between. The length of the CDR3 is 17 residues. Germline V gene sequence: CDR1 MNHEY, CDR2 SMNVEV (reference sequence). The CDR3, as DNA: TGTGCCAGCAGTTTCCCGACGACAGCAAGCTCTGGAAACACCATATATTTT. It codes for CASSFPTTASSGNTIYF.

A single count supports this clone. The V and J genes are TRBV19 and TRBJ2-1; D is unresolved. V lost 5 bases, J lost 0 bases, and 14 bases lay in between. Germline V lookup: CDR1 LNHDA, CDR2 SQIVND (reference sequence). This CDR3 spans 16 amino acids. CDR3 loop: CASSVRLIPSYNEQFF. CDR3 nucleotide sequence: TGTGCCAGTAGTGTACGACTCATCCCCTCCTACAATGAGCAGTTCTTC.

V is TRBV2 and J is TRBJ1-5, with 8 bases aligning to TRBD1. V lost 7 bases and J lost 1; bases outside the gene matches: 12. The CDR3 is 17 amino acids. The germline gives CDR1 SNHLY, CDR2 FYNNEI. The CDR3 spells CASTWTGLGSSNQPQHF. Written as DNA, the CDR3 is TGTGCCAGCACTTGGACAGGGTTGGGGTCGAGCAATCAGCCCCAGCATTTT.

The V and J genes are TRBV12-3 or TRBV12-4 and TRBJ1-2; a weak D match, TRBD1 (5 bases). Trimming shortened V by 6 bases and J by 4 bases, and 12 bases separated the two germline ends. This CDR3 comprises 13 residues. This chain's CDR3 is CASRLRASYGYTF. The CDR3 DNA is TGTGCCAGCAGACTCAGGGCCTCCTATGGCTACACCTTC.

For this clone: A junction end diverges from the germline sequence, so it may reflect a read error. The rearrangement joins TRBV14 to TRBJ2-1, with 9 bases fitting TRBD1. The CDR3 has 13 residues. Germline values: CDR1 SGHDN, CDR2 FVKESK. The CDR3 coding sequence is TGTACCAGCAGCGGGCACAGGGGGCATGAGCAGTTCTTC. Translated: CTSSGHRGHEQFF.

This clone came up once. The rearrangement links TRBV11-2 to TRBJ2-1, with 8 bases matching TRBD2. This CDR3 is built from 17 residues. Trimming cost V 0 bases and J 4 bases; bases outside gene matches: 8. Germline CDR1 and CDR2: SGHAT and FQNNGV. This CDR3 reads CASSLDLYSGEYNEQFF. The CDR3 nucleotides are TGTGCCAGCAGCTTAGATCTCTATAGCGGGGAGTACAATGAGCAGTTCTTC. The full variable domain, its missing parts supplied by reference TRBV11-2 and TRBJ2-1, is EAGVAQSPRYKIIEKRQSVAFWCNPISGHATLYWYQQILGQGPKLLIQFQNNGVVDDSQLPKDRFSAERLKGVDSTLKIQPAKLEDSAVYLCASSLDLYSGEYNEQFFGPGTRLTVL.

The chain has TRBV19 and TRBJ1-2, with 7 bases that match TRBD1. CDR3 size: 14 residues. V dropped 4 bases and J dropped 8; count of bases not matched to a gene: 10. Germline V gene data show CDR1 as LNHDA and CDR2 as SQIVND (reference sequence). DNA for the CDR3: TGTGCCAGTAGTAGGGGGACAGTGATTTGGGGCTACACCTTC. The encoded protein is CASSRGTVIWGYTF.

This clone was observed a single time. This chain joins TRBV6-6 and TRBJ1-5; 7 bases line up with TRBD1. The CDR3 sequence is 15 residues long. Losses at the gene ends were 5 bases for V and 6 bases for J; bases not matched to a gene: 10. Germline V gives CDR1 MNHNY, CDR2 SVGAGI (reference sequence). The CDR3 coding sequence is TGTGCCAGCAGTAGCCCGGCGACAGGGATTCAGCCCCAGCATTTT. This codes for CASSSPATGIQPQHF.

The chain uses TRBV15 and TRBJ2-1; D may be TRBD1 (6 bases). V was pared by 5 bases and J by 0 bases, with 8 bases between. CDR1 is LNHNV, CDR2 YYDKDF, per germline (reference sequence). The CDR3 length is 14 residues. The CDR3 is CATSWDNSYNEQFF. In DNA form, the CDR3 reads TGTGCCACCAGCTGGGACAACTCCTACAATGAGCAGTTCTTC.

The CDR3 protein is CASSLIASGTDTQYF. The CDR3 DNA is TGTGCCAGCAGCTTAATTGCTAGCGGCACAGATACGCAGTATTTT. The rearrangement links TRBV7-9 to TRBJ2-3; tentative D call: TRBD2 (6 bases). The ends were cut back, 2 bases at V and 1 base at J, with 10 bases in the middle. Germline V lookup: CDR1 SEHNR, CDR2 FQNEAQ (reference sequence). The length of the CDR3 is 15 residues.

The count of this clone is one. The J gene is TRBJ2-7, the V gene TRBV6-5, with 7 bases identical to TRBD1. The germline V gene encodes CDR1 MNHEY and CDR2 SVGAGI. The CDR3 has 14 residues. Unmatched junction bases numbered 12, after V lost 10 bases and J lost 3 bases. This CDR3 reads CATLRSRGIYEQYF. The CDR3 DNA sequence: TGTGCCACCCTTAGATCCAGGGGGATCTACGAGCAGTACTTC.

The chain has TRBV4-2 and TRBJ1-2, with D possibly TRBD1 on 5 matching bases. V was trimmed by 0 bases and J by 8 bases, leaving 13 bases between them. In germline, CDR1 is LGHNA, CDR2 YNFKEQ. The CDR3 loop spans 14 amino acids. The CDR3 protein is CASSQELGARGYTF. The DNA for the CDR3 is TGTGCCAGCAGCCAAGAGCTAGGGGCGCGAGGCTACACCTTC.

The CDR3 here is CASRDQGQDSSYEQYF. The CDR3 nucleotides read TGTGCCAGCAGGGACCAGGGACAGGACAGCTCCTACGAGCAGTACTTC. The gene calls are TRBV28 and TRBJ2-7; 8 positions match TRBD1. The CDR3 is made up of 16 amino acids. Germline-derived CDR1 and CDR2 are MDHEN and SYDVKM. Unmatched junction bases numbered 10, after V lost 6 bases and J lost 0 bases.

This chain links TRBV7-2 with TRBJ2-7, with 11 bases lining up with TRBD1. Trimming at V came to 1 base and at J to 7 bases, leaving 9 bases not matched to a gene. The CDR3 is made up of 16 amino acids. Germline loops: CDR1 SGHTA, CDR2 FQGNSA. The CDR3 here is CASSLDGTGGTREQYF. DNA of the CDR3: TGTGCCAGCAGCTTAGATGGGACAGGGGGAACAAGGGAGCAGTACTTC.